This entry describes one T cell receptor beta chain. Its antigen is still unknown. This specimen belongs to a study of T-cell reconstitution after alpha-beta-depleted transplantation in children. Overall study findings and caveats: Recipient T cells and thymic progenitors that survived gave rise to the high TCRbeta diversity observed at day 60 in some patients. In patients about two months after transplant, alpha-beta T cells reportedly arose from several hundred expanded graft clones. When one year had passed after transplant, most T-cell counts and diversity came from newly produced T cells.

For TCRbeta, the library was prepared with unique molecular identifiers. One entry per CDR3 protein results from TCRdb running MiXCR on the PCR reads. This table has about 980,000 distinct CDR3 sequences, less than 30% appearing once. The source was PBMCs, mostly from graft donor cells, collected 360 days after TCRalphabeta/CD19-depleted stem cell transplant. The receptor comes from a boy under two years old who had a stem cell transplant for SCID, so the T cells may come from the graft donor.

The CDR3 nucleotides are TGTGCCAGCAGCCAAGTTAACCTCTCGCCCTCCTACGAGCAGTACTTC. This sequence encodes CASSQVNLSPSYEQYF. V gene TRBV7-9 combines with J gene TRBJ2-7; D is unresolved. V was cut by 5 bases and J by 0 bases, with 17 bases left in between. This CDR3 is 16 amino acids long. CDR1 is SEHNR and CDR2 is FQNEAQ in the germline V gene (reference sequence).